The 14 T cell receptor beta chains below were found in one sample sequenced in a study of metastatic and nonmetastatic thyroid tumors. Until they underwent thyroid surgery, no patient had received any treatment. TCRdb redid the clone calls on the PCR reads using MiXCR. The table shows around 50,000 clones, with 22% occurring only once. The sample consisted of blood. These receptors came from a male donor with papillary thyroid cancer or a benign thyroid nodule (not recorded which). Some clones in this sample may be carry-over from other donors' samples.

This clone came up many times. The genes are TRBV9 and TRBJ2-3; D is unclear. Trimming pared 4 bases from V and 1 base from J, leaving 10 bases between. This CDR3 comprises 14 residues. CDR1 is SGDLS, CDR2 YYNGEE, per germline. The CDR3 DNA reads TGTGCCAGCAGCCAGCCTAGGGGCACAGATACGCAGTATTTT. This translates into CASSQPRGTDTQYF.

This clone was observed at least ten times. This chain connects TRBV6-1 to TRBJ1-1, with a weak D call TRBD1 (5 bases). The germline V gene encodes CDR1 MNHNS and CDR2 SASEGT. The V and J ends lost 5 bases and 5 bases respectively, with 15 bases between them. This CDR3 is built from 14 residues. The CDR3 region is CASSSSTETTEAFF. The CDR3 region has the DNA TGTGCCAGCAGTTCATCGACAGAGACAACTGAAGCTTTCTTT.

This clone was seen only once. The chain has TRBV4-1 and TRBJ2-7, with TRBD1 as a possible D gene (5 bases). The CDR3 has 15 amino acids. V shed 3 bases and J shed 2 bases, with 14 bases lying between them. Germline V gene lookup returns CDR1 MGHRA and CDR2 YSYEKL. CDR3 coding DNA: TGCGCCAGCAGCCAGCACCCGGAAGGGGCCTACGAGCAGTACTTC. Translation: CASSQHPEGAYEQYF.

There are many counts of this clone. In nucleotides, the CDR3 is TGCAGTGCTTCGGGCTCTGGAAACACCATATATTTT. This translates into CSASGSGNTIYF. The chain uses TRBV20-1 and TRBJ1-3; D remains ambiguous. The germline V gene has CDR1 DFQATT and CDR2 SNEGSKA (reference sequence). The CDR3 contains 12 residues. V lost 5 bases and J 0 bases, leaving 5 bases between the germline ends.

This clone was detected a few times. This chain uses TRBV7-6 with TRBJ2-5; weak D call: TRBD2 (7 bases). The V end lost 3 bases, the J end lost 5 bases, and 19 bases lay between the germline ends. Germline V CDR1 and CDR2: SGHVS, FNYEAQ. The CDR3 covers 16 residues. The chain's CDR3 is CASSLEWGGALETQYF. The CDR3 region has the DNA TGTGCCAGCAGCTTGGAATGGGGGGGCGCTCTGGAGACCCAGTACTTC.

This clone was seen ten or more times. A much larger clone lies one base from this, so it may be a read error. The chain employs TRBV27 and TRBJ2-1; D remains unclear. The CDR3 has 13 amino acids. Trimming shortened V by 2 bases and J by 3 bases, and 5 bases separated the two germline ends. Germline values: CDR1 MNHEY, CDR2 SMNVEV (reference sequence). CDR3 in DNA: TGTGCCAGCAGTTTAGGGCACTACAATGAGCAGTTCTTC. Its protein product is CASSLGHYNEQFF.

This clone came up many times. The rearrangement links TRBV5-1 to TRBJ1-1, with 9 bases fitting TRBD1. Germline-derived CDR1 and CDR2 are SGHRS and YFSETQ. The CDR3 totals 13 residues. V gave up 2 bases and J gave up 10 bases; unmatched junction bases: 6. This CDR3 reads CASSFWDREGAFF. CDR3 DNA: TGCGCCAGCAGCTTTTGGGACAGGGAGGGAGCTTTCTTT.

This clone was detected ten times or more. The V gene is TRBV12-3 or TRBV12-4, the J gene TRBJ2-7, with 9 positions matching TRBD1. This CDR3 spans 15 amino acids. V lost 4 bases and J lost 4; bases outside the gene matches: 8. The CDR3 region has the DNA TGTGCCAGCAGTTCCTCGGACAGGGGCAAGTACGAGCAGTACTTC. Its protein is CASSSSDRGKYEQYF.

This clone was detected many times. The rearrangement uses TRBV3-1 and TRBJ2-5; D uncertain. CDR1 is LGHDT and CDR2 is YNNKEL in the germline V gene (reference sequence). V lost 2 bases to trimming and J lost 7 bases, with 11 bases between them. The length of the CDR3 is 13 residues. CDR3 DNA sequence: TGTGCCAGCAGCCAACAGAGCTCAAGGACCCAGTACTTC. Translating gives CASSQQSSRTQYF.

This clone has at least ten counts. The chain carries TRBV2 and TRBJ2-1; 11 bases align to TRBD2. The CDR3 consists of 17 residues. Germline-derived CDR1 and CDR2 are SNHLY and FYNNEI. J lost 0 bases, V lost 8 bases, and 9 bases had no gene match. The CDR3 loop reads CASVRTSGLSSYNEQFF. CDR3 DNA: TGTGCCAGCGTTAGGACTAGCGGGCTTAGCTCCTACAATGAGCAGTTCTTC.

Comments on this clone: An end of the junction does not agree with germline; a read error may underlie this. The gene calls are TRBV6-1 and TRBJ1-5; 8 nucleotides line up with TRBD1. CDR1 is MNHNS, CDR2 SASEGT, per germline. CDR3 size: 15 residues. The chain's CDR3 is CASSVQGVFGQPEHF. In nucleotides, the CDR3 is TGTGCCAGCAGTGTACAGGGGGTTTTTGGTCAGCCCGAGCATTTT.

This clone was recorded a few times. This chain links TRBV15 with TRBJ1-5; a weak D match, TRBD1 (6 bases). Between the trimmed V and J ends, which lost 4 bases and 5 bases, there was a span of 15 bases. Germline V gives CDR1 LNHNV, CDR2 YYDKDF (reference sequence). The CDR3 has 15 residues. CDR3 DNA sequence: TGTGCCACCAGCAATCGGACAGCTTGGGATCAGCCCCAGCATTTT. Translated: CATSNRTAWDQPQHF.

This clone was detected many times. In DNA form, the CDR3 reads TGTGCCTGGAGTGTAACGGGAGGGCCAGCAGATACGCAGTATTTT. Its translation is CAWSVTGGPADTQYF. The rearrangement uses TRBV30 and TRBJ2-3; 8 nucleotides agree with TRBD2. Germline CDR1 reads GTSNPN; CDR2 reads SVGIG (reference sequence). V shed 0 bases, J shed 4 bases, and the junction held 6 bases outside the gene matches. This CDR3 has 15 residues. The full variable domain, its missing parts supplied by reference TRBV30 and TRBJ2-3, is SQTIHQWPATLVQPVGSPLSLECTVEGTSNPNLYWYRQAAGRGLQLLFYSVGIGQISSEVPQNLSASRPQDRQFILSSKKLLLSDSGFYLCAWSVTGGPADTQYFGPGTRLTVL.

This chain connects TRBV2 to TRBJ2-7, with D uncertain. CDR3 length: 12 amino acids. The V and J ends lost 6 bases and 3 bases respectively, with 9 bases between them. Germline V gives CDR1 SNHLY, CDR2 FYNNEI. CDR3 sequence reads: CASSPRHYEQYF. The CDR3 coding sequence is TGTGCCAGCAGCCCCAGACACTACGAGCAGTACTTC.